This record covers a single TCR beta chain. This clonotype occurred a few times. This clone's antigen is unknown. It has no much larger one-base neighbor in the sample; base qualities were not kept. TCR beta CDR3 regions were amplified from RNA transcripts. A first-round RT-PCR of the TCR CDR3 used the HTBI primer set with the Qiagen OneStep RT-PCR kit. The libraries were constructed in a second round of multiplex PCR and then size-selected and purified. The libraries were sequenced on an Illumina HiSeq2000 using paired-end 100 bp reads. As for the authors' bioinformatics: Raw data were processed with SOAPnuke, discarding reads with adapters, uncalled bases, mean Phred below 15, or no exact constant-primer or identifier match. High-quality paired reads were merged using COPE v1.2.5, and each unique nucleotide sequence was defined as a clonotype. MiTCR v1.1 was used to align clonotypes to the IMGT TRBV, TRBD and TRBJ reference segments. Analysis was restricted to V-J combinations with a frequency above 0.0001, which covered roughly 99% of repertoires. The TCS score was defined as the ratio of F50 (clonal expansion) to E x V (chaos), calculated using BLOSUM62-based TCRdist between CDR3 peptides within each V-J. Welch's t-statistics and random forest reduced fewer than 550 V-J features to fewer than 15, which were used in a naive Bayes classifier (R e1071). TCRdb reran the public reads through fastp at Q25 and MiXCR, keeping productive beta chains. Rows with a matching CDR3 protein are joined into one entry that keeps the most common DNA and genes. The V and J calls come from TCRdb's annotation, not from the publication. In this sample the table shows 600,000 to 900,000 distinct CDR3 sequences, roughly 17% of which occur a single time. The top ten hold around 8.1% of the sample.

The source of the sample is a study of T cells in Graves' hyperthyroidism and ophthalmopathy (dated by TCRdb to between 2017 and 2020). Describing the broader study: Peripheral blood samples were taken at initial diagnosis, before any treatment was given. In addition, the study compared T-cell repertoires in thyroid tissue and in blood from roughly 6 Graves' hyperthyroidism patients. A discovery cohort of about 95 patients, about 40 with Graves' ophthalmopathy and 55 to 60 with stable Graves' hyperthyroidism, was used to find distinguishing TCR V-J signatures. An independent validation cohort of under 20 hyperthyroidism patients and 17 patients who later progressed to ophthalmopathy tested prospective prediction of ophthalmopathy. The paper reports TCR Vbeta CDR3 sequencing of over 120 peripheral blood samples: some 41 ophthalmopathy, fewer than 80 hyperthyroidism and 17 progressor patients. The approximately 95 discovery patients were divided at random into training and test sets in a 7:3 ratio. After sampling, hyperthyroidism patients received methimazole starting at 30 mg daily, and ophthalmopathy patients received high-dose intravenous methylprednisolone.

The research as a whole found: Ophthalmopathy was separated from stable hyperthyroidism by a 13 V-J signature model, with about 86% sensitivity and 81% to 82% specificity obtained in cross-validation and 80%/75% obtained in testing. In validation, the model predicted progression to ophthalmopathy a median of roughly 6.1 months before onset, with over 55% sensitivity and 72.22% specificity. Most expanded thyroid clonotypes (frequency above 0.001) were also detected in blood, suggesting blood repertoires may reflect thyroid immune responses. Sample size was not statistically predetermined, and investigators were not blinded to group allocation.

CDR1 SGHAT and CDR2 FQNNGV were looked up in the germline V gene. The CDR3 runs 16 residues from the cysteine to the phenylalanine. The retained sequence is limited to the CDR3, 48 bases, with the frame set at the first base. V lost 1 base and J lost 6 bases; the stretch between them is 19 bases long. Stable Graves' hyperthyroidism was defined as no progression to ophthalmopathy during 18 months of follow-up. The hyperthyroidism patients were between 18 and 65 years old and newly diagnosed, with a disease duration of less than 2 months. Exclusion was applied to patients with uncontrolled infections, other autoimmune diseases, pregnancy or lactation. Diagnoses were established on the basis of clinical symptoms, serum thyroxine and TRAb, thyroid ultrasound, and orbital computed tomography. PBMCs were separated from 10 ml of fresh peripheral blood using Ficoll-Paque density gradient centrifugation. Total RNA was extracted with Trizol reagent, and quality was checked on an Agilent 2100 Bioanalyzer.

The TCR originated in a man aged 18-30 years with Graves' hyperthyroidism. The specimen sequenced was blood. This chain is built from TRBV11-2 and TRBJ2-7, with TRBD2 as a weak D call on 5 bases. For the CDR3, the sequence is CASSLAYKTNKGEQYF. DNA sequence: TGTGCCAGCAGCTTAGCGTACAAGACTAACAAGGGCGAGCAGTACTTC.